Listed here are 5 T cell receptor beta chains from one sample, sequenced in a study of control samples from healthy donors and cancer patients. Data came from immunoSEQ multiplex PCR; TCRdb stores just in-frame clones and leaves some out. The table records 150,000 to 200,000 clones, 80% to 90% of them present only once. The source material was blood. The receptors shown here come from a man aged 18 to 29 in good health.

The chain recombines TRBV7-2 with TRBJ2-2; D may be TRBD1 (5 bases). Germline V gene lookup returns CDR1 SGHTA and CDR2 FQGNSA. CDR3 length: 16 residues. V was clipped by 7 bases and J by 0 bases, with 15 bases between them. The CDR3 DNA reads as TGTGCCAGCATGGTTTCGTGGGGCGCGAACACCGGGGAGCTGTTTTTT. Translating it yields CASMVSWGANTGELFF.

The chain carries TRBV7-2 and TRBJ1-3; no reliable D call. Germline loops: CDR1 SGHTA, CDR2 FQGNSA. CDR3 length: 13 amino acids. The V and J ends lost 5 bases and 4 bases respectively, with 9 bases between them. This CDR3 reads CASSTELGNTIYF. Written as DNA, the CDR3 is TGTGCCAGCAGCACAGAGCTCGGAAACACCATATATTTT.

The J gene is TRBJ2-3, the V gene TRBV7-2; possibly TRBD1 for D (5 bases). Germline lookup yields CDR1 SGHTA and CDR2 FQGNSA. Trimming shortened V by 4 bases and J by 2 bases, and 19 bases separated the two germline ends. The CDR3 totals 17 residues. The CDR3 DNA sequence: TGTGCCAGCAGCTCACCAGGGCTAGGCTCCTACACAGATACGCAGTATTTT. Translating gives CASSSPGLGSYTDTQYF. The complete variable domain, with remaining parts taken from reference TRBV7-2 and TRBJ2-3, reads GAGVSQSPSNKVTEKGKDVELRCDPISGHTALYWYRQSLGQGLEFLIYFQGNSAPDKSGLPSDRFSAERTGGSVSTLTIQRTQQEDSAVYLCASSSPGLGSYTDTQYFGPGTRLTVL.

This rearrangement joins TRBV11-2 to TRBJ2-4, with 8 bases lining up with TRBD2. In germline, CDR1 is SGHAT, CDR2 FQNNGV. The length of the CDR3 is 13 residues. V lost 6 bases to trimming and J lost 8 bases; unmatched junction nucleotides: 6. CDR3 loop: CASSQSGGYIQYF. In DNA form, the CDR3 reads TGTGCCAGCAGTCAGAGCGGGGGTTACATTCAGTACTTC.

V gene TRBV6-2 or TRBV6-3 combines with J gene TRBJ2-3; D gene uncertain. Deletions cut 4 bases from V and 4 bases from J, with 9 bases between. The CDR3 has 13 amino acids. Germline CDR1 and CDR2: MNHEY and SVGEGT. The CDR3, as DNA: TGTGCCAGCAGTTCCTCAGGCGCAGATACGCAGTATTTT. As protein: CASSSSGADTQYF.